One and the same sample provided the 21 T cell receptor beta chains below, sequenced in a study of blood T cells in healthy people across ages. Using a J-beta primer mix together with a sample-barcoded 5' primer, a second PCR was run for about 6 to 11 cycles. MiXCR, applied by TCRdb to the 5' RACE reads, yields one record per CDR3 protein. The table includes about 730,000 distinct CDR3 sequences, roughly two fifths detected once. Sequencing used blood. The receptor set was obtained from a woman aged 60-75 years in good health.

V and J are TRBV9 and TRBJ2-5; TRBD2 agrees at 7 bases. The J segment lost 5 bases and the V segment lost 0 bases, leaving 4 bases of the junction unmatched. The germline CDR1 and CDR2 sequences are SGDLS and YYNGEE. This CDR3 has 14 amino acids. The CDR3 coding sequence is TGTGCCAGCAGCGTAGACGGGAGGCACGAGACCCAGTACTTC. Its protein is CASSVDGRHETQYF. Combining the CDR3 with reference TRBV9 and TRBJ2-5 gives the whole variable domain DSGVTQTPKHLITATGQRVTLRCSPRSGDLSVYWYQQSLDQGLQFLIQYYNGEERAKGNILERFSAQQFPDLHSELNLSSLELGDSALYFCASSVDGRHETQYFGPGTRLLVL.

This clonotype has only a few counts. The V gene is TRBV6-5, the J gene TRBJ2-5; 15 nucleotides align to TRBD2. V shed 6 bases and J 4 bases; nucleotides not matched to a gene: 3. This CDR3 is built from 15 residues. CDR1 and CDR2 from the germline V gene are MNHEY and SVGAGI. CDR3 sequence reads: CASRGLAGGGETQYF. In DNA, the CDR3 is TGTGCCAGCAGGGGACTAGCGGGGGGAGGAGAGACCCAGTACTTC.

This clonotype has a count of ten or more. CDR3 nucleotides: TGTGCCAGCAGCTTAGCCGGAGGGGGAAGCTCCTACGAGCAGTACTTC. It is translated as CASSLAGGGSSYEQYF. The genes are TRBV7-2 and TRBJ2-7; TRBD1 or TRBD2 may be the D gene (6 bases each). The germline V gene has CDR1 SGHTA and CDR2 FQGNSA. V lost 0 bases and J lost 0, with 12 bases in between. CDR3 length equals 16 residues.

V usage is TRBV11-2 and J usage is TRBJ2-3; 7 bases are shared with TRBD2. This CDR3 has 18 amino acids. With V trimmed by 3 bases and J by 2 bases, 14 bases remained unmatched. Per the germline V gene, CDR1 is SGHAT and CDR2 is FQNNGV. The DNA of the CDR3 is TGTGCCAGCAGCTTCCTCCCCGTGGGCAGCGGGACCACAGATACGCAGTATTTT. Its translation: CASSFLPVGSGTTDTQYF.

The CDR3 is CSARDVQGDQPQHF. The CDR3 DNA reads TGCAGTGCTAGAGATGTCCAGGGGGATCAGCCCCAGCATTTT. The chain has TRBV20-1 and TRBJ1-5, with 7 bases fitting TRBD1. From germline, CDR1 is DFQATT and CDR2 SNEGSKA (reference sequence). This CDR3 region has 14 residues. Trimming took 0 bases from V and 5 from J; bases not matched to a gene: 4.

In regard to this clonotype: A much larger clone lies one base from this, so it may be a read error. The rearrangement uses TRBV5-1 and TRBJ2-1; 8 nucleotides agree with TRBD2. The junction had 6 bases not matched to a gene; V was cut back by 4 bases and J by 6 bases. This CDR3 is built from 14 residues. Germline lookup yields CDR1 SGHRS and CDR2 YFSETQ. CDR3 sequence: CASSVREGGNEQFF. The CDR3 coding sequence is TGCGCCAGCAGCGTCCGGGAGGGCGGCAATGAGCAGTTCTTC.

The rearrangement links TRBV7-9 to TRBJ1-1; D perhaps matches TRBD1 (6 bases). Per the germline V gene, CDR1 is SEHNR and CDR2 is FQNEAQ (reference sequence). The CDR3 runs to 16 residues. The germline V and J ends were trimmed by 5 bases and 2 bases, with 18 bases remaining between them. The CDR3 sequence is CASSPGNRDGNTEAFF. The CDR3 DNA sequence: TGTGCCAGCAGCCCCGGGAACAGGGATGGAAACACTGAAGCTTTCTTT.

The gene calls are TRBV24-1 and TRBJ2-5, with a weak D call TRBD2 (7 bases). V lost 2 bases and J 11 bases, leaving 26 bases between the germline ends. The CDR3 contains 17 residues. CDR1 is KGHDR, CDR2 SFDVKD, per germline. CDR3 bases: TGTGCCACCAGTGATTACCAAAGGGGGGGGTTGGACAATGAGCAGTACTTC. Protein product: CATSDYQRGGLDNEQYF.

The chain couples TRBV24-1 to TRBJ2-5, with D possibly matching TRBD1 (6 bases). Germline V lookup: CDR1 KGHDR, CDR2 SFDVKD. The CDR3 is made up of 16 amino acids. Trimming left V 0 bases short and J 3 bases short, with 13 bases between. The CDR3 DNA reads TGTGCCACCAGTGATTTGAGGCAGGGGACAAAAGAGACCCAGTACTTC. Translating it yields CATSDLRQGTKETQYF.

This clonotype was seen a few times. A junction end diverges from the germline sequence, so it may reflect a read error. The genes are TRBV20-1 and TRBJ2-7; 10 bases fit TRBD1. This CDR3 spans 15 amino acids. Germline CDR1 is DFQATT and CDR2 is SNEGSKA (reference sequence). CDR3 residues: CSARGAGQGPYEQYF. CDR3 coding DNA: TGCAGTGCCAGAGGAGCGGGACAGGGGCCCTACGAGCAGTACTTC.

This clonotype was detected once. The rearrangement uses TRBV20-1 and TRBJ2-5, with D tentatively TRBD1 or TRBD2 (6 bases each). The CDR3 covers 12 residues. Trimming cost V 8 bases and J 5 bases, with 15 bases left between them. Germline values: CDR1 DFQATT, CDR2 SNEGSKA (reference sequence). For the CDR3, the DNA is TGCAGTCCCAAGGGGGGTACGGAGACCCAGTACTTC. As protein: CSPKGGTETQYF.

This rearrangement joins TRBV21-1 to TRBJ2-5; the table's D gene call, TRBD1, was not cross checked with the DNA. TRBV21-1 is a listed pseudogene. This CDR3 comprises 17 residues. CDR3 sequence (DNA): TGTGCCAGCAGCAAAGGGGTCGTCGGGGGTAGACAAGAGACCCAGTACTTC. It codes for CASSKGVVGGRQETQYF.

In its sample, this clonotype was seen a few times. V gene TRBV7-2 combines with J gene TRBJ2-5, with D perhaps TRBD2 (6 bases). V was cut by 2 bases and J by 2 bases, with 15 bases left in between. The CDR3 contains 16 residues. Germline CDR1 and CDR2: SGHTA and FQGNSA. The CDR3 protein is CASSLTVGSEQETQYF. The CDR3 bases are TGTGCCAGCAGCTTAACGGTCGGGAGTGAACAAGAGACCCAGTACTTC. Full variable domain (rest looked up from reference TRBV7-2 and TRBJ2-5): GAGVSQSPSNKVTEKGKDVELRCDPISGHTALYWYRQSLGQGLEFLIYFQGNSAPDKSGLPSDRFSAERTGGSVSTLTIQRTQQEDSAVYLCASSLTVGSEQETQYFGPGTRLLVL.

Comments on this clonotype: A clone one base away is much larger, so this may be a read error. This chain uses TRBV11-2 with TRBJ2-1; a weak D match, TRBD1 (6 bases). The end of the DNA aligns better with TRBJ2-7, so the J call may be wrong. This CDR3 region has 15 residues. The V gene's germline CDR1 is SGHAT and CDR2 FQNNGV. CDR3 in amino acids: CASRRTESSYNEQYF. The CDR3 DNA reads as TGTGCCAGCAGGCGGACAGAGTCTTCCTACAATGAGCAGTACTTC.

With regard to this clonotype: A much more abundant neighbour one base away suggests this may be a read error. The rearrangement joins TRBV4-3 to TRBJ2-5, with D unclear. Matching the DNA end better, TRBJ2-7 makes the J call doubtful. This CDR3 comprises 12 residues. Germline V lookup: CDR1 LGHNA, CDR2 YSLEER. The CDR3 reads CTSSQDYVEQYF. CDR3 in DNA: TGCACCAGCAGCCAAGATTATGTCGAGCAGTACTTC.

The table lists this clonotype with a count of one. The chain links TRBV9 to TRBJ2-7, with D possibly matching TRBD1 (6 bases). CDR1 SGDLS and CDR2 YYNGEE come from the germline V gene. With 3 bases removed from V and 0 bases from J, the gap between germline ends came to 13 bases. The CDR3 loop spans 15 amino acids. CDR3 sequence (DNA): TGTGCCAGCAGCGCCCGGGACACCTTCTCCTACGAGCAGTACTTC. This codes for CASSARDTFSYEQYF.

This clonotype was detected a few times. The CDR3 region is CASSLPSTGGRSNQPQHF. In DNA, the CDR3 is TGTGCCAGTAGCCTACCCTCGACAGGGGGCAGGAGCAATCAGCCCCAGCATTTT. The chain joins TRBV19 to TRBJ1-5; 10 bases agree with TRBD1. V lost 6 bases, J lost 1 base, and 12 bases stayed unmatched. CDR1 is LNHDA, CDR2 SQIVND, per germline (reference sequence). This CDR3 is built from 18 residues.

The CDR3 protein is CAISDWDRPTAETQYF. The DNA of the CDR3 is TGTGCCATCAGTGATTGGGACCGACCGACCGCCGAGACCCAGTACTTC. V gene TRBV10-3 combines with J gene TRBJ2-5, with D possibly called TRBD1 or TRBD2 (5 bases each). CDR1 is ENHRY, CDR2 SYGVKD, per germline. Trimming cost V 3 bases and J 5 bases, with 19 bases left between them. This CDR3 comprises 16 residues.

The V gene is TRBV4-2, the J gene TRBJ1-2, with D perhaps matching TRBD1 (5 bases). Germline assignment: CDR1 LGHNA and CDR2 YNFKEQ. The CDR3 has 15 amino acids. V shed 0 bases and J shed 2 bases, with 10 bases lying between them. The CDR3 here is CASSQDIGGNYGYTF. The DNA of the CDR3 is TGTGCCAGCAGCCAAGATATCGGGGGGAACTATGGCTACACCTTC.

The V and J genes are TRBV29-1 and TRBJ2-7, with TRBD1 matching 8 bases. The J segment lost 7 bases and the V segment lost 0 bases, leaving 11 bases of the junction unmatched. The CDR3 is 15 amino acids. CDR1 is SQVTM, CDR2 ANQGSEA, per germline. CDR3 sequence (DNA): TGCAGCGTTGAAGATTGGTCGACAGGGGCGCGGGAGCAGTACTTC. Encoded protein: CSVEDWSTGAREQYF.

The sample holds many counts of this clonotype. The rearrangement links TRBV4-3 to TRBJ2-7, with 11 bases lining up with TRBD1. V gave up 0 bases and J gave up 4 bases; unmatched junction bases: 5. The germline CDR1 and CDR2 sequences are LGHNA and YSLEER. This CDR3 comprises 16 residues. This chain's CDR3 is CASSQEGGQGGYEQYF. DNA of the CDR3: TGCGCCAGCAGCCAAGAGGGGGGACAGGGGGGATACGAGCAGTACTTC.